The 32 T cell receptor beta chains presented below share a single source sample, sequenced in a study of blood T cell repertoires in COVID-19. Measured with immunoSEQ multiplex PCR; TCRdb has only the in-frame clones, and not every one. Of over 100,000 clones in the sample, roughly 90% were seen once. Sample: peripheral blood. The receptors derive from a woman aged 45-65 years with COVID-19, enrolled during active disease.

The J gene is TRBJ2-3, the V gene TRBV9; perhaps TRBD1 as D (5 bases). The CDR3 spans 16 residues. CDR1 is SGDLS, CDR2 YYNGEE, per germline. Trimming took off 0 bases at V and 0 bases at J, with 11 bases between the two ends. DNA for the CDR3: TGTGCCAGCAGCGTAGGACAGTTAATTAGCACAGATACGCAGTATTTT. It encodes CASSVGQLISTDTQYF. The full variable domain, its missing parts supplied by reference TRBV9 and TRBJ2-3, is DSGVTQTPKHLITATGQRVTLRCSPRSGDLSVYWYQQSLDQGLQFLIQYYNGEERAKGNILERFSAQQFPDLHSELNLSSLELGDSALYFCASSVGQLISTDTQYFGPGTRLTVL.

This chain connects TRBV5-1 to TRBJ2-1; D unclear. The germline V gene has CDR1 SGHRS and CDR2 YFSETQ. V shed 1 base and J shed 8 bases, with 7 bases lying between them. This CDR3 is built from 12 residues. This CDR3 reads CASSLSRYEQFF. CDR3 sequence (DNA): TGCGCCAGCAGCTTGTCTAGATATGAGCAGTTCTTC.

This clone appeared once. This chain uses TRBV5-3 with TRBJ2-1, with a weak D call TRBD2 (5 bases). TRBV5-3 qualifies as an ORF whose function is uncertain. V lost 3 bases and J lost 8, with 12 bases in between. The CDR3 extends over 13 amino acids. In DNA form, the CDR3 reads TGTGCCAGAAGCTACGATTGGGGAGATGAGCAGTTCTTC. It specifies CARSYDWGDEQFF.

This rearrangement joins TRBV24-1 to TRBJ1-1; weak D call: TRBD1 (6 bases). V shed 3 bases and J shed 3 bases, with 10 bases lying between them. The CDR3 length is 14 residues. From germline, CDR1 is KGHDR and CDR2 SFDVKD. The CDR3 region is CATSDGTPDTEAFF. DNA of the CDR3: TGTGCCACCAGTGATGGGACACCTGACACTGAAGCTTTCTTT.

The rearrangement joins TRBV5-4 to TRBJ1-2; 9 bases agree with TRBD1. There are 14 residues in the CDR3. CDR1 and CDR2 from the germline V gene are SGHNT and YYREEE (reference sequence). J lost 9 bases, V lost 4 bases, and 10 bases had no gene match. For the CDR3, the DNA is TGTGCCAGCAGCCTACAGGGGGCGACGCCGAGCTACACCTTC. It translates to CASSLQGATPSYTF.

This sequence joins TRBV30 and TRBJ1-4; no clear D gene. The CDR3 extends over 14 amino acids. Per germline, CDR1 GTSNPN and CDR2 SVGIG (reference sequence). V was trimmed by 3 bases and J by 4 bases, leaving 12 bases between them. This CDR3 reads CAWSPGVGNEKLFF. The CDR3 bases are TGTGCCTGGAGCCCGGGAGTGGGTAATGAAAAACTGTTTTTT.

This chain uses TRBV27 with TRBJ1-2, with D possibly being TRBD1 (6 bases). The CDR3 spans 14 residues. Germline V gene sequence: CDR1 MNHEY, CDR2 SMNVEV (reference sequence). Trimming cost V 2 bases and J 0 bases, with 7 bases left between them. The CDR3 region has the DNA TGTGCCAGCAGTTTAAAGGGGGCTAACTATGGCTACACCTTC. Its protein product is CASSLKGANYGYTF.

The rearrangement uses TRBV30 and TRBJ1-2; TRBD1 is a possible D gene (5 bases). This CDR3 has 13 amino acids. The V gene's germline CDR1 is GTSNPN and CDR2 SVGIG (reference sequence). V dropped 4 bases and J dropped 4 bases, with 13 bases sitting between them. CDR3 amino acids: CAWIGDYFYGYTF. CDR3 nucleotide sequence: TGTGCCTGGATTGGGGACTATTTCTATGGCTACACCTTC.

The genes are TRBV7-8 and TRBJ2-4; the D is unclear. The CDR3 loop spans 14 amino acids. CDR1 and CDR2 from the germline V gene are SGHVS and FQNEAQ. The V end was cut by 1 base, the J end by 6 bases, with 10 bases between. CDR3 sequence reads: CASSLDFALNIQYF. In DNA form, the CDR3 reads TGTGCCAGCAGCTTAGACTTTGCGTTAAACATTCAGTACTTC.

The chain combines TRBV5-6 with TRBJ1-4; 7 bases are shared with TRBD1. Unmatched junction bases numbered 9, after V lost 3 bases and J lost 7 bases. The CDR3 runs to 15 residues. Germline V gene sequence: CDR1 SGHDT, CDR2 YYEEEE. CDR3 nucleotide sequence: TGTGCCAGCAGCTCACTTACAGGGGACACTGAAAAACTGTTTTTT. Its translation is CASSSLTGDTEKLFF.

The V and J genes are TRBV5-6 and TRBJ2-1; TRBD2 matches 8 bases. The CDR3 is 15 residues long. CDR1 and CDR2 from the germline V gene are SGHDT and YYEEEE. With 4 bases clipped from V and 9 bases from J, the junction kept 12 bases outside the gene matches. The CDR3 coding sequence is TGTGCCAGCAGCCCAGGGACTAGGCAGTACGCTGAGCAGTTCTTC. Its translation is CASSPGTRQYAEQFF. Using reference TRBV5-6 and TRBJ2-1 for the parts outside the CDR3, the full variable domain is DAGVTQSPTHLIKTRGQQVTLRCSPKSGHDTVSWYQQALGQGPQFIFQYYEEEERQRGNFPDRFSGHQFPNYSSELNVNALLLGDSALYLCASSPGTRQYAEQFFGPGTRLTVL.

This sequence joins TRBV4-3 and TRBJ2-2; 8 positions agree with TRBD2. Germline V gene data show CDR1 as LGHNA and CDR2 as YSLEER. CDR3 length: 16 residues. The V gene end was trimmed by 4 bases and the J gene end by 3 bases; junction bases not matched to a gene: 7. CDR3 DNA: TGCGCCAGCAGCCCAGATAGCGGGGTTTACACCGGGGAGCTGTTTTTT. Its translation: CASSPDSGVYTGELFF.

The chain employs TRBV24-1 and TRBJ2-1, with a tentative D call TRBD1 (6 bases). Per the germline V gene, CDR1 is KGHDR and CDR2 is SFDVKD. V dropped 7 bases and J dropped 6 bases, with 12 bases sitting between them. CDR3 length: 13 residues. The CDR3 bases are TGTGCCACCAGGCCGACAGGTTTCAATGAGCAGTTCTTC. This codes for CATRPTGFNEQFF.

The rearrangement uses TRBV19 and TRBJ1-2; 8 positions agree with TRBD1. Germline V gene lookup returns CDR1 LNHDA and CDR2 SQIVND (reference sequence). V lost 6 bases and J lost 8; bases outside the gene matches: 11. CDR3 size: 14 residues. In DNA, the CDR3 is TGTGCCAGTAGGGTACAGGGGGGCGCGAGGGGCTACACCTTC. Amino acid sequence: CASRVQGGARGYTF.

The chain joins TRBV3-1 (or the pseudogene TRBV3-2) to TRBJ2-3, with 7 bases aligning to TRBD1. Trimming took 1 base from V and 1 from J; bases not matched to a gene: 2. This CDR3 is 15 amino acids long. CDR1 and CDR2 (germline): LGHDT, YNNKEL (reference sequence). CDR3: CASSQAGGGTDTQYF. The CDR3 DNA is TGTGCCAGCAGCCAAGCAGGGGGAGGCACAGATACGCAGTATTTT.

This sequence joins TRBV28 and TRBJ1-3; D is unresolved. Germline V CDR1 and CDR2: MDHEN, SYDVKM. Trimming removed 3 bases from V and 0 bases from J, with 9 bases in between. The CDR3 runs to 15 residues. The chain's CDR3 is CASSFSSLSGNTIYF. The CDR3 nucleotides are TGTGCCAGCAGTTTCTCTTCTCTCTCTGGAAACACCATATATTTT.

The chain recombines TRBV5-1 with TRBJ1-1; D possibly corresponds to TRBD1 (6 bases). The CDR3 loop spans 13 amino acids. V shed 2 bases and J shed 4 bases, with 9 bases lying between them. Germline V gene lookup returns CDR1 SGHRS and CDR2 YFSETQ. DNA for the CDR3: TGCGCCAGCAGCTTAATGACAGGCACTGAAGCTTTCTTT. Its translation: CASSLMTGTEAFF.

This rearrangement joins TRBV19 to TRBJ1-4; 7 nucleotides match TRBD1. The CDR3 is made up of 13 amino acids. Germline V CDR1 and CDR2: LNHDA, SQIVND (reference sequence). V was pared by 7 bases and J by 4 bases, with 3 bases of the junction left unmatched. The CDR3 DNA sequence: TGTGCCAGTAAGGGACAGCGTAATGAAAAACTGTTTTTT. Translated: CASKGQRNEKLFF.

The CDR3 sequence: CASSPGQGNEKLFF. CDR3 DNA sequence: TGTGCCAGCAGCCCCGGACAGGGGAATGAAAAACTGTTTTTT. The chain employs TRBV3-1 (or the pseudogene TRBV3-2) and TRBJ1-4, with 9 bases lining up with TRBD1. V was pared by 4 bases and J by 5 bases, with 2 bases of the junction left unmatched. CDR1 is LGHDT, CDR2 YNNKEL, per germline (reference sequence). This CDR3 comprises 14 residues.

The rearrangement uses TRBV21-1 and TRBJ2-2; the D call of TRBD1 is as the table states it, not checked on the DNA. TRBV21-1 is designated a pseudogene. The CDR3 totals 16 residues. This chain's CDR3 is CASSKGQGFCTGELFF. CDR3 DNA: TGTGCCAGCAGCAAGGGACAGGGGTTTTGCACCGGGGAGCTGTTTTTT.

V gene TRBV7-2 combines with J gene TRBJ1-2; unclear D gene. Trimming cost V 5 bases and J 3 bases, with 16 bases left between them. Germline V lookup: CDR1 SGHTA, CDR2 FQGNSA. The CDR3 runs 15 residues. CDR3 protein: CASSVRLREYYGYTF. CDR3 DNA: TGTGCCAGCAGCGTCCGACTCCGAGAGTACTATGGCTACACCTTC.

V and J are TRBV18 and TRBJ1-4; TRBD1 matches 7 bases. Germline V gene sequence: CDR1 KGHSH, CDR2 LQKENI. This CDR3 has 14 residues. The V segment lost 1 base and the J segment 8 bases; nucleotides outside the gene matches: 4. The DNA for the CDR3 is TGTGCCAGCTCACCACAGGGGGCTAGGGAAAAACTGTTTTTT. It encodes CASSPQGAREKLFF.

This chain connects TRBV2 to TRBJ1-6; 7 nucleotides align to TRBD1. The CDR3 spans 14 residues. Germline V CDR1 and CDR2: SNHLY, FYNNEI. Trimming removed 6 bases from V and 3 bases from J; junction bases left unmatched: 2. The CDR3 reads CASRDRIYNSPLHF. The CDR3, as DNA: TGTGCCAGCAGGGACAGGATCTATAATTCACCCCTCCACTTT. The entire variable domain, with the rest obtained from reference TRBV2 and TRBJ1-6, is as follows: EPEVTQTPSHQVTQMGQEVILRCVPISNHLYFYWYRQILGQKVEFLVSFYNNEISEKSEIFDDQFSVERPDGSNFTLKIRSTKLEDSAMYFCASRDRIYNSPLHFGNGTRLTVT.

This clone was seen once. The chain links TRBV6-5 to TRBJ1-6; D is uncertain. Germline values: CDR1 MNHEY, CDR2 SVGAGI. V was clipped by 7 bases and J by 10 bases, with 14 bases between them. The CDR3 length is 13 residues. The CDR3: CASKVATRSPLHF. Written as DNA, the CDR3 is TGTGCCAGCAAAGTGGCCACCCGATCACCCCTCCACTTT.

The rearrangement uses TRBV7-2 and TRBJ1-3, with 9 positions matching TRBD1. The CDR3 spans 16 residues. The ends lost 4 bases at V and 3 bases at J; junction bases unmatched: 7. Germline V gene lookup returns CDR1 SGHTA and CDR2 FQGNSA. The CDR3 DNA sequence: TGTGCCAGCAGCTCGGGACAGGGTATTTTTGGAAACACCATATATTTT. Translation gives CASSSGQGIFGNTIYF.

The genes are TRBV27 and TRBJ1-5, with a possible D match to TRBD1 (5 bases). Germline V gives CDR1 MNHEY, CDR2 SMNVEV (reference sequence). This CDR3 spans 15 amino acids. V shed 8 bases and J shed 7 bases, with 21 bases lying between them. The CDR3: CASSPGGRFHQPQHF. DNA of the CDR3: TGTGCCAGCTCCCCCGGGGGTAGATTTCACCAGCCCCAGCATTTT.

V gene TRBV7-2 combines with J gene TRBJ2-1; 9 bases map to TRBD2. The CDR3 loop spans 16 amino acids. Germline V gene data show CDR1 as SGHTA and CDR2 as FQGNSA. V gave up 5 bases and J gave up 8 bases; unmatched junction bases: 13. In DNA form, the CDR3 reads TGTGCCAGCAGCGGTAGTGGTAGCGGGGGACGCGATGAGCAGTTCTTC. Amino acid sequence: CASSGSGSGGRDEQFF.

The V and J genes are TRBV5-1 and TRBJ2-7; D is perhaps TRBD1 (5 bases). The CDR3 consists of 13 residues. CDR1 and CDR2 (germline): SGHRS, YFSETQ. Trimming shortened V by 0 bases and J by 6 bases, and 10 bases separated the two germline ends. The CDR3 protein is CASSLAQGGEQYF. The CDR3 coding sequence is TGCGCCAGCAGCTTGGCTCAGGGTGGCGAGCAGTACTTC.

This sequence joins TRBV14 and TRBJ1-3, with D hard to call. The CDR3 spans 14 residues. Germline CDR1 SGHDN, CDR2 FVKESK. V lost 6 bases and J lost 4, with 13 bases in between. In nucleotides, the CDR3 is TGTGCCAGCAGACCCGACGGAGAAGGAAACACCATATATTTT. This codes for CASRPDGEGNTIYF.

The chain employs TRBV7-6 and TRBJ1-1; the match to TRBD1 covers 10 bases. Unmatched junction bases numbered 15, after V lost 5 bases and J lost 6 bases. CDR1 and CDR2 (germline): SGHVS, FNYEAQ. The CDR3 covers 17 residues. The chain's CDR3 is CASSPGTGAFLGSEAFF. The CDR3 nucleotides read TGTGCCAGCAGCCCCGGGACAGGGGCCTTTCTGGGGTCTGAAGCTTTCTTT.

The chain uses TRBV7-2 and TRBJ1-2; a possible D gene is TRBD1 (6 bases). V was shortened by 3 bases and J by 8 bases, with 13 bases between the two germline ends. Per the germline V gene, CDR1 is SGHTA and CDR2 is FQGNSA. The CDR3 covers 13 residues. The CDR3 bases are TGTGCCAGCAGCTTTCACAGGGAGAGGGGCTACACCTTC. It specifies CASSFHRERGYTF.

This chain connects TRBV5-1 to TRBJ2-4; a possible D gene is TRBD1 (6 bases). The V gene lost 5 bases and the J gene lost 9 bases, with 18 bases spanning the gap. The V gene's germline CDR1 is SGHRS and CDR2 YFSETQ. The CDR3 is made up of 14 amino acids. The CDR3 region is CASRGTSNGGIQYF. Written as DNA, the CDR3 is TGCGCCAGCAGGGGGACATCCAATGGTGGCATTCAGTACTTC.